Below, 28 T cell receptor beta chains from the same sample are listed, as sequenced in a study of blood T cell repertoires in COVID-19. Using immunoSEQ multiplex PCR, the repertoire was profiled, and TCRdb retains in-frame clones only, with some absent. The profile covers roughly 340,000 clones, with roughly 90% appearing a single time and around 3% taken by the ten largest. The sample taken for sequencing was peripheral blood. The receptors derive from a woman aged 30 to 39 with COVID-19, enrolled during active disease.

The chain carries TRBV29-1 and TRBJ2-1; 7 bases align to TRBD2. The V gene's germline CDR1 is SQVTM and CDR2 ANQGSEA. V trimming: 4 bases; J trimming: 0 bases; junction bases outside the gene matches: 9. The CDR3 has 16 residues. The CDR3 reads CSVVGSRGVSYNEQFF. The CDR3, as DNA: TGCAGCGTTGTGGGGAGCCGGGGGGTCTCCTACAATGAGCAGTTCTTC.

The chain employs TRBV7-9 and TRBJ2-1, with TRBD2 matching over 7 bases. The germline V gene has CDR1 SEHNR and CDR2 FQNEAQ (reference sequence). CDR3 length equals 14 residues. With 0 bases clipped from V and 6 bases from J, the junction kept 2 bases outside the gene matches. The CDR3 region is CASSLAREGNEQFF. In nucleotides, the CDR3 is TGTGCCAGCAGCTTAGCAAGGGAGGGCAATGAGCAGTTCTTC.

CDR3 bases: TGTGCCAGCAGCTTGGGGGACAGGGCCTACAATGAGCAGTTCTTC. Its translation: CASSLGDRAYNEQFF. The rearrangement uses TRBV5-4 and TRBJ2-1; TRBD1 aligns across 9 bases. The CDR3 has 15 amino acids. V shed 0 bases and J 2 bases; nucleotides not matched to a gene: 0. Germline assignment: CDR1 SGHNT and CDR2 YYREEE (reference sequence).

The gene calls are TRBV2 and TRBJ1-4, with a tentative D call TRBD1 (5 bases). CDR1 is SNHLY, CDR2 FYNNEI, per germline. V lost 4 bases and J lost 0, with 9 bases in between. The CDR3 is made up of 15 amino acids. The CDR3, as DNA: TGTGCCAGCAGTGCGGGAGGGGCAACTAATGAAAAACTGTTTTTT. Protein product: CASSAGGATNEKLFF.

The chain combines TRBV4-1 with TRBJ2-7, with 8 bases lining up with TRBD1. The CDR3 consists of 13 residues. The germline gives CDR1 MGHRA, CDR2 YSYEKL. V dropped 3 bases and J dropped 5; count of bases not matched to a gene: 3. The CDR3 here is CASSQGQADEQYV. Here the CDR3 DNA reads TGCGCCAGCAGCCAGGGACAGGCAGACGAGCAGTACGTC.

As regards this clone: In the same sample, other DNA sequences code for this CDR3. This CDR3 is CASSLGLAGRNEQFF. The CDR3, as DNA: TGTGCCAGCAGCTTGGGCCTAGCGGGGCGGAATGAGCAGTTCTTC. This chain joins TRBV5-4 and TRBJ2-1; TRBD2 aligns across 9 bases. Germline CDR1 is SGHNT and CDR2 is YYREEE (reference sequence). V shed 0 bases, J shed 7 bases, and the junction held 5 bases outside the gene matches. The CDR3 sequence is 15 residues long.

The chain recombines TRBV6-6 with TRBJ1-5; D remains unclear. This CDR3 region has 15 residues. The V gene's germline CDR1 is MNHNY and CDR2 SVGAGI (reference sequence). With 5 bases removed from V and 0 bases from J, the gap between germline ends came to 11 bases. The CDR3 DNA sequence: TGTGCCAGCAGTGGAGAAAACGGTAGCAATCAGCCCCAGCATTTT. Amino acids: CASSGENGSNQPQHF.

This chain links TRBV29-1 with TRBJ1-4; D perhaps matches TRBD1 (5 bases). CDR3 size: 16 residues. Trimming stripped 5 bases from V and 8 bases from J, with 24 bases between. Looked up from germline, CDR1 is SQVTM and CDR2 is ANQGSEA. CDR3 DNA: TGCAGCGTTTCGGGGGGAGCTGGCCTTAGAGGCGAAAAACTGTTTTTT. Residues: CSVSGGAGLRGEKLFF.

The chain carries TRBV28 and TRBJ1-5; 9 bases fit TRBD1. This CDR3 region has 14 residues. Germline V gene data show CDR1 as MDHEN and CDR2 as SYDVKM. V was clipped by 6 bases and J by 7 bases; unmatched bases: 7. CDR3 protein: CASRVTGGGQPQHF. The CDR3 nucleotides are TGTGCCAGCAGGGTAACAGGGGGCGGGCAGCCCCAGCATTTT.

The rearrangement uses TRBV30 and TRBJ2-1; no clear D gene. V shed 7 bases and J shed 4 bases, with 8 bases lying between them. There are 11 residues in the CDR3. Germline-derived CDR1 and CDR2 are GTSNPN and SVGIG (reference sequence). CDR3 region: CALSEYNEQFF. As DNA, the CDR3 is TGTGCCTTATCGGAGTACAATGAGCAGTTCTTC.

The chain is built from TRBV12-3 or TRBV12-4 and TRBJ2-6, with a weak D call TRBD1 (6 bases). Trimming shortened V by 4 bases and J by 7 bases, and 8 bases separated the two germline ends. The CDR3 covers 13 residues. CDR3 sequence reads: CASSSGTANVLTF. Written as DNA, the CDR3 is TGTGCCAGCAGTTCGGGGACAGCCAACGTCCTGACTTTC.

The chain recombines TRBV28 with TRBJ1-5; 8 bases agree with TRBD1. V trimming: 5 bases; J trimming: 6 bases; junction bases outside the gene matches: 9. Germline V gene data show CDR1 as MDHEN and CDR2 as SYDVKM. The CDR3 has 15 residues. The CDR3 spells CASSPSRGPVQPQHF. In nucleotides, the CDR3 is TGTGCCAGCAGTCCCTCCAGGGGGCCTGTTCAGCCCCAGCATTTT.

The chain is built from TRBV5-5 and TRBJ1-1; D gene unclear. CDR1 SGHKS and CDR2 YYEKEE come from the germline V gene (reference sequence). V lost 1 base and J 5 bases, leaving 9 bases between the germline ends. This CDR3 region has 13 residues. Here the CDR3 reads CASSLYPGTEAFF. CDR3 sequence (DNA): TGTGCCAGCAGCTTGTATCCGGGGACTGAAGCTTTCTTT.

The chain uses TRBV29-1 and TRBJ1-2, with TRBD1 matching over 7 bases. The V gene's germline CDR1 is SQVTM and CDR2 ANQGSEA. The CDR3 consists of 15 residues. V dropped 0 bases and J dropped 7; count of bases not matched to a gene: 11. The CDR3 nucleotides are TGCAGCGTTGAAGATTCAAACAGAGCAGGGGGTGGCTACACCTTC. This gives the protein CSVEDSNRAGGGYTF.

This clone was picked up one time. The rearrangement joins TRBV3-1 (or the pseudogene TRBV3-2) to TRBJ2-1, with 9 bases aligning to TRBD2. Germline V gene lookup returns CDR1 LGHDT and CDR2 YNNKEL (reference sequence). The CDR3 has 17 amino acids. Trimming took 0 bases from V and 9 from J; bases not matched to a gene: 12. For the CDR3, the DNA is TGTGCCAGCAGCCAAGACGTAGCGGGAGCGAGCTGGGCTGAGCAGTTCTTC. Translating it yields CASSQDVAGASWAEQFF.

This clone occurred once. V and J are TRBV6-5 and TRBJ1-1; 7 bases are shared with TRBD1. The CDR3 runs to 14 residues. With 5 bases clipped from V and 5 bases from J, the junction kept 8 bases outside the gene matches. Germline values: CDR1 MNHEY, CDR2 SVGAGI. CDR3 bases: TGTGCCAGCAGTATGGGTCAGACAGGGACTGAAGCTTTCTTT. It encodes CASSMGQTGTEAFF.

This clone appeared a single time. The chain is built from TRBV10-3 and TRBJ2-7; 10 nucleotides match TRBD2. Trimming cost V 5 bases and J 0 bases; bases outside gene matches: 4. CDR3 length: 15 amino acids. From germline, CDR1 is ENHRY and CDR2 SYGVKD. CDR3 coding DNA: TGTGCCATCAGTAAGAGCGGGGGGGACTCCTACGAGCAGTACTTC. This sequence encodes CAISKSGGDSYEQYF.

The V and J genes are TRBV9 and TRBJ1-2, with TRBD1 as a possible D gene (5 bases). CDR3 size: 13 residues. Per the germline V gene, CDR1 is SGDLS and CDR2 is YYNGEE. The germline V and J ends were trimmed by 4 bases and 4 bases, with 11 bases remaining between them. The CDR3 bases are TGTGCCAGCAGCTCCTCAGGGTTCTATGGCTACACCTTC. Protein sequence: CASSSSGFYGYTF. Combining the CDR3 with reference TRBV9 and TRBJ1-2 gives the whole variable domain DSGVTQTPKHLITATGQRVTLRCSPRSGDLSVYWYQQSLDQGLQFLIQYYNGEERAKGNILERFSAQQFPDLHSELNLSSLELGDSALYFCASSSSGFYGYTFGSGTRLTVV.

V usage is TRBV7-2 and J usage is TRBJ1-5; possible D gene TRBD1, 5 bases. Trimming pared 3 bases from V and 4 bases from J, leaving 13 bases between. CDR3 length: 15 amino acids. Germline V gene lookup returns CDR1 SGHTA and CDR2 FQGNSA. CDR3 in DNA: TGTGCCAGCAGCTTTCGGGCAGGGCTGAATCAGCCCCAGCATTTT. Its protein is CASSFRAGLNQPQHF. The entire variable domain, with the rest obtained from reference TRBV7-2 and TRBJ1-5, is as follows: GAGVSQSPSNKVTEKGKDVELRCDPISGHTALYWYRQSLGQGLEFLIYFQGNSAPDKSGLPSDRFSAERTGGSVSTLTIQRTQQEDSAVYLCASSFRAGLNQPQHFGDGTRLSIL.

V and J are TRBV12-5 and TRBJ1-1; D gene ambiguous. The ends were cut back, 1 base at V and 0 bases at J, with 9 bases in the middle. Germline CDR1 LGHNT, CDR2 FRNRAP. The length of the CDR3 is 15 residues. The CDR3 sequence is CASGLGSSMNTEAFF. The CDR3 region has the DNA TGTGCTAGTGGTTTGGGGTCATCTATGAACACTGAAGCTTTCTTT.

The chain employs TRBV28 and TRBJ2-1; 7 bases agree with TRBD1. With V trimmed by 5 bases and J by 5 bases, 12 bases remained unmatched. There are 16 residues in the CDR3. Germline assignment: CDR1 MDHEN and CDR2 SYDVKM. For the CDR3, the DNA is TGTGCCAGCAGTCCCTTAGACAGGGTGTTTCACAATGAGCAGTTCTTC. Encoded protein: CASSPLDRVFHNEQFF.

The rearrangement joins TRBV5-1 to TRBJ1-2; 7 nucleotides match TRBD1. The J segment lost 7 bases and the V segment lost 4 bases, leaving 10 bases of the junction unmatched. Germline V gives CDR1 SGHRS, CDR2 YFSETQ. The CDR3 is made up of 14 amino acids. The CDR3 DNA is TGCGCCAGCAGCCTCACCGCAGGGGGAGGTGGCTACACCTTC. The encoded protein is CASSLTAGGGGYTF.

The rearrangement links TRBV9 to TRBJ2-3, with D possibly matching TRBD2 (6 bases). This CDR3 has 13 amino acids. V lost 7 bases, J lost 3 bases, and 12 bases lay in between. Per germline, CDR1 SGDLS and CDR2 YYNGEE. The CDR3 DNA is TGTGCCAGCGCTACCGGGGGAACAGATACGCAGTATTTT. Its translation is CASATGGTDTQYF.

CDR3 bases: TGTGCCAGCAGCCTCGCCCGTCGCGAAATCTACGAGCAGTACTTC. Its translation is CASSLARREIYEQYF. The chain combines TRBV7-2 with TRBJ2-7; D ambiguous. This CDR3 is 15 amino acids long. Trimming took off 5 bases at V and 3 bases at J, with 17 bases between the two ends. Looked up from germline, CDR1 is SGHTA and CDR2 is FQGNSA.

The V and J genes are TRBV2 and TRBJ2-1; the D gene is possibly TRBD1 (6 bases). Per germline, CDR1 SNHLY and CDR2 FYNNEI. V was cut by 6 bases and J by 5 bases, with 17 bases left in between. This CDR3 is built from 15 residues. The CDR3 protein is CASRPPRTENNEQFF. The DNA for the CDR3 is TGTGCCAGCAGGCCACCCCGGACAGAGAACAATGAGCAGTTCTTC.

This chain joins TRBV6-5 and TRBJ2-1; possible D gene TRBD2, 5 bases. Germline CDR1 and CDR2: MNHEY and SVGAGI. Trimming shortened V by 5 bases and J by 5 bases, and 16 bases separated the two germline ends. This CDR3 has 15 residues. The CDR3 spells CASSNREARDNEQFF. In nucleotides, the CDR3 is TGTGCCAGCAGTAACCGGGAAGCAAGGGACAATGAGCAGTTCTTC.

The gene calls are TRBV7-2 and TRBJ2-5; TRBD1 is a possible D gene (7 bases). V gave up 4 bases and J gave up 4 bases, with 13 bases separating them. This CDR3 is built from 14 residues. In germline, CDR1 is SGHTA, CDR2 FQGNSA. CDR3 protein: CASSSRQGGETQYF. The CDR3 DNA sequence: TGTGCCAGCAGCTCGAGGCAGGGGGGAGAGACCCAGTACTTC.

The chain uses TRBV12-5 and TRBJ2-3; D gene ambiguous. CDR1 LGHNT and CDR2 FRNRAP come from the germline V gene. V was pared by 1 base and J by 2 bases, with 4 bases between. This CDR3 spans 13 amino acids. The CDR3, as DNA: TGTGCTAGTGGTTTGGCACACACAGATACGCAGTATTTT. It yields the protein CASGLAHTDTQYF.